The clone carrying this T cell receptor (beta chain) was seen a handful of times. The sample belongs to a study of T cells after yellow fever vaccination. The germline V gene has CDR1 DFQATT and CDR2 SNEGSKA (reference sequence). The V and J ends lost 6 bases and 9 bases, in that order; junction bases with no gene match: 14. The length of the CDR3 is 14 residues. TCRdb itself ran the 5' RACE reads through MiXCR, one entry per CDR3 protein. The sample holds 200,000 to 300,000 distinct CDR3 sequences, around 13% seen once. This clonotype originated in a man aged 25 to 45 who received the YFV17D yellow fever vaccine. Sequencing used CD4+ T cells sorted from PBMCs, obtained 45 days after the yellow fever booster vaccination. The chain couples TRBV20-1 to TRBJ2-1; 7 bases are shared with TRBD2. The CDR3 reads CSAIIAGGGSEQFF. The CDR3 region has the DNA TGCAGTGCGATAATAGCGGGTGGAGGGTCTGAGCAGTTCTTC.